These 10 T cell receptor beta chains were all obtained from the same sample, sequenced in a study of cytomegalovirus exposure and HLA in healthy donors. The method was immunoSEQ multiplex PCR; TCRdb's version includes in-frame clones alone and lacks a portion of them. The data show almost 75,000 clones, approximately 80% seen once. The sample comprised PBMCs. The receptor set was obtained from a man aged 30 to 45 in good health and CMV-seronegative.

The DNA of the CDR3 is TGTGCCAGCAGCTTAACGTCCCGGGACAATGAGCAGTTCTTC. Residues: CASSLTSRDNEQFF. The rearrangement joins TRBV7-3 to TRBJ2-1; D gene unclear. The V gene's germline CDR1 is SGHTA and CDR2 FQGTGA. V lost 0 bases, J lost 5 bases, and 8 bases lay in between. This CDR3 spans 14 amino acids.

The chain has TRBV28 and TRBJ2-2; 14 bases line up with TRBD2. V lost 5 bases and J lost 9; bases outside the gene matches: 8. The CDR3 sequence is 16 residues long. In germline, CDR1 is MDHEN, CDR2 SYDVKM. The CDR3 protein is CASSPPRLAGGRELFF. For the CDR3, the DNA is TGTGCCAGCAGTCCCCCGAGACTAGCGGGGGGGAGGGAGCTGTTTTTT.

The chain recombines TRBV6-5 with TRBJ2-2; 7 positions agree with TRBD1. The V gene's germline CDR1 is MNHEY and CDR2 SVGAGI. J was trimmed by 4 bases and V by 0 bases; bases with no gene match: 5. This CDR3 has 16 residues. CDR3 sequence (DNA): TGTGCCAGCAGTTACTCGAGGGACAGTCCCACCGGGGAGCTGTTTTTT. It encodes CASSYSRDSPTGELFF.

This clone was picked up one time. V gene TRBV30 combines with J gene TRBJ1-1; D gene unclear. The germline V gene encodes CDR1 GTSNPN and CDR2 SVGIG (reference sequence). The CDR3 consists of 11 residues. V was pared by 4 bases and J by 1 base, with 4 bases between. The CDR3 protein is CAWNWNTEAFF. CDR3 DNA sequence: TGTGCCTGGAACTGGAACACTGAAGCTTTCTTT.

This chain connects TRBV7-3 to TRBJ2-4; TRBD1 might be the D (5 bases). The CDR3 length is 12 residues. CDR1 SGHTA and CDR2 FQGTGA come from the germline V gene. Trimming shortened V by 5 bases and J by 7 bases, and 9 bases separated the two germline ends. DNA for the CDR3: TGTGCCAGCAGCCTAGGGGATAACATTCAGTACTTC. Amino acid sequence: CASSLGDNIQYF.

The V and J genes are TRBV7-8 and TRBJ2-7; the D is unclear. V dropped 1 base and J dropped 3 bases, with 13 bases sitting between them. The CDR3 runs to 15 residues. Germline assignment: CDR1 SGHVS and CDR2 FQNEAQ. The CDR3 loop reads CASSLEMSVYYEQYV. The CDR3 nucleotides are TGTGCCAGCAGCTTAGAGATGTCAGTTTACTACGAGCAGTACGTC.

The V and J genes are TRBV19 and TRBJ2-4; TRBD2 might be the D (6 bases). The V gene's germline CDR1 is LNHDA and CDR2 SQIVND (reference sequence). V dropped 6 bases and J dropped 6 bases, with 18 bases sitting between them. The CDR3 length is 15 residues. The CDR3 region has the DNA TGTGCCAGTAGCGGTAGCGGCCCCGGGAGAAACATTCAGTACTTC. Translating it yields CASSGSGPGRNIQYF.

The chain couples TRBV9 to TRBJ2-2, with D hard to call. The CDR3 is 15 amino acids. V dropped 0 bases and J dropped 5 bases, with 11 bases sitting between them. Germline V lookup: CDR1 SGDLS, CDR2 YYNGEE. As DNA, the CDR3 is TGTGCCAGCAGCGTAGAGCTAGACGGAACCGGGGAGCTGTTTTTT. Protein: CASSVELDGTGELFF.

A word on this clone: One junction end does not reproduce the germline sequence, and a read error may be involved. The chain links TRBV7-7 to TRBJ2-1, with a tentative D call TRBD1 (6 bases). CDR1 and CDR2 from the germline V gene are SSHAT and FNYEAQ (reference sequence). This CDR3 comprises 14 residues. The CDR3 spells CASSPTGQSNEQFF. CDR3 coding DNA: TGTGCTAGCAGCCCCACAGGGCAAAGCAATGAGCAGTTCTTC.

The J gene is TRBJ1-1, the V gene TRBV30; D is unclear. The germline gives CDR1 GTSNPN, CDR2 SVGIG (reference sequence). V was trimmed by 1 base and J by 0 bases, leaving 6 bases between them. The CDR3 has 13 amino acids. The CDR3 DNA sequence: TGTGCCTGGAGTGCGGTCATGAACACTGAAGCTTTCTTT. It specifies CAWSAVMNTEAFF.